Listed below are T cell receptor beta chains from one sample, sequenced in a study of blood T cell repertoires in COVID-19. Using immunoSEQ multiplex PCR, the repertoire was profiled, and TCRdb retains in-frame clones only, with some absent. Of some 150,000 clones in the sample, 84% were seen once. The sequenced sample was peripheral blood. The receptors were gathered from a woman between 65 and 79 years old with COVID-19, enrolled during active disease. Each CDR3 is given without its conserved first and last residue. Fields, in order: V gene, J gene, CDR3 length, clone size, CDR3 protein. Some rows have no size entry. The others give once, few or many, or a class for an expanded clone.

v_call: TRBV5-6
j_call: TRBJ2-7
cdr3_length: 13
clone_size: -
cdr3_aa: ASSLSPAGAQEQY

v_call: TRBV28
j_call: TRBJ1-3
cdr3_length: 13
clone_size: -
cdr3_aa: ASSLGTSSGNTIY

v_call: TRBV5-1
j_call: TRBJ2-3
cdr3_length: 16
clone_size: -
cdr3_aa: ASSTGTSGRGGTDTQY

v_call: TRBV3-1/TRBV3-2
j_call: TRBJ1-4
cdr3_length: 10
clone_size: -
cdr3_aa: ARWPVDEKLF

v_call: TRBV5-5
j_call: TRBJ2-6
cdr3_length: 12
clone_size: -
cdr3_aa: ASRQGTGANVLT

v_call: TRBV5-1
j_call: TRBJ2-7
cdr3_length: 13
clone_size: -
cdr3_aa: ASSPRTGRSYEQY

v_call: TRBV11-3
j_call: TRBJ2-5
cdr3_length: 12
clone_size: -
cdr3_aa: ASSPRQGAETQY

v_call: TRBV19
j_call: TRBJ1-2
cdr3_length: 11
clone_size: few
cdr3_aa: ASSMGTGNGYT

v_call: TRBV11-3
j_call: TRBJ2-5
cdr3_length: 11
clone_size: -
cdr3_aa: ASSRGGQETQY

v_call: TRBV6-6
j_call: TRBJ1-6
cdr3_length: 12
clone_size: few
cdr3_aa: ASSYSQGDSPLH

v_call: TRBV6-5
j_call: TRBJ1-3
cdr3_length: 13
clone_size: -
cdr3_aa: ASSPRDSSGNTIY

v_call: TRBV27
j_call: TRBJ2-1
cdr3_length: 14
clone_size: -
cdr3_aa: ASSLSASGRVNEQF

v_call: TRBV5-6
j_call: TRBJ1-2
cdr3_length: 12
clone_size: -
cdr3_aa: ASSSNRGQSGYT

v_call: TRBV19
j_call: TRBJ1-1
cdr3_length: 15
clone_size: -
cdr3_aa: ASSEQGAPGLNTEAF

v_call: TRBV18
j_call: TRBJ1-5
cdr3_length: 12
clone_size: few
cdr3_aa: ASSVQGDGQPQH

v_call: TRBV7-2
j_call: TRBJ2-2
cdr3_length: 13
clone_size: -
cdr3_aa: ASSSHSGIIGELF

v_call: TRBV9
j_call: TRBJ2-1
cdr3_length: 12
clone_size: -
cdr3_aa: ASSVVVYYNEQF